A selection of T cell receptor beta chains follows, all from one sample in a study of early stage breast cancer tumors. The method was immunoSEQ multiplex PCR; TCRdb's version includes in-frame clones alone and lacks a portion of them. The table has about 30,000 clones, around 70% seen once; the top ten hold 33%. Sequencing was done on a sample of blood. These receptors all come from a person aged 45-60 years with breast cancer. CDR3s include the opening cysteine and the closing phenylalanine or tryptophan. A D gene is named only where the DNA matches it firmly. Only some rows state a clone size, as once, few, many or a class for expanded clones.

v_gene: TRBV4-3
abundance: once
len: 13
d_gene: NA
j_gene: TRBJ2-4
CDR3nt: TGCGCCAGCAGCCAAGTAGGGGAGGACATTCAGTACTTC
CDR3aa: CASSQVGEDIQYF

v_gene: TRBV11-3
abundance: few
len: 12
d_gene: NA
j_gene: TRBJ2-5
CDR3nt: TGTGCCAGCAGCTTAGATGGGGAAGGCCAGTACTTC
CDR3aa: CASSLDGEGQYF

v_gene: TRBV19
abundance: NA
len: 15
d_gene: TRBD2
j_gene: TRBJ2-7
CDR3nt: TGTGCCAGTAGTTTGACTAGCGGGAAAATATACGAGCAGTACTTC
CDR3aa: CASSLTSGKIYEQYF

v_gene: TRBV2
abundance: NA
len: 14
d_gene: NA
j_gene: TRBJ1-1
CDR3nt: TGTGCCAGCAGGCTTGGGCCGGCTGTAGCTGAAGCTTTCTTT
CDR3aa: CASRLGPAVAEAFF

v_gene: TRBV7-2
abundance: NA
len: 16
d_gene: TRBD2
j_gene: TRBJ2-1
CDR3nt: TGTGCCAGCAGCTCTCCGGGCGGGAGGGTCTACAATGAGCAGTTCTTC
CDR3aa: CASSSPGGRVYNEQFF

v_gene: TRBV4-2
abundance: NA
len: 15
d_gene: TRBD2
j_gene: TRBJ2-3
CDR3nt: TGTGCCAGCAGCCCTAGCGGGATGTTCTCAGATACGCAGTATTTT
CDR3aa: CASSPSGMFSDTQYF

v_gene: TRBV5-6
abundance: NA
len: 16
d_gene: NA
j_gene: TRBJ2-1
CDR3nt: TGTGCCAGCAGCTTGTTGTGGGGGGTGGGCTACAATGAGCAGTTCTTC
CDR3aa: CASSLLWGVGYNEQFF

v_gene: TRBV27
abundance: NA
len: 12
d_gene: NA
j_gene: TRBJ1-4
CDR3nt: TGTGCCAGCAGTTTGGGAGGAGAAAAACTGTTTTTT
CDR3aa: CASSLGGEKLFF

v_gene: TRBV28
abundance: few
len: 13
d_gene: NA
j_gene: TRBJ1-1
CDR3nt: TGTGCCAGCAGTTTATCCGGCGGGACTGAAGCTTTCTTT
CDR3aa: CASSLSGGTEAFF

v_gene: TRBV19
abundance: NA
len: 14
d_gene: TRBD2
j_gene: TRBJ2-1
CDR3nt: TGTGCCAGCAGGGGACTAGCGGGAGACAATGAGCAGTTCTTC
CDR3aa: CASRGLAGDNEQFF

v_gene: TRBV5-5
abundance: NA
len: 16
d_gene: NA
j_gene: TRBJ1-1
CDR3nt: TGTGCCAGCAGCTTGCTTTTGCGGGCCCAGAACACTGAAGCTTTCTTT
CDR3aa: CASSLLLRAQNTEAFF

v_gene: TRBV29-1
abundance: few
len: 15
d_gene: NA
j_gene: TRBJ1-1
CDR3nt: TGCAGCGCCCGCGGGGCGGACCTTCTAGGGACTGAAGCTTTCTTT
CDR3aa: CSARGADLLGTEAFF

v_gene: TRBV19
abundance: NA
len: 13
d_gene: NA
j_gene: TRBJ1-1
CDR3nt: TGTGCCAGTAGGGAACAGGGGAACACTGAAGCTTTCTTT
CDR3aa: CASREQGNTEAFF

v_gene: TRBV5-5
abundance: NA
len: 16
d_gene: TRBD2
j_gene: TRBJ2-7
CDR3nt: TGTGCCAGCAGCTTCCAAGCGGGAGTCGGGGCCTACGAGCAGTACTTC
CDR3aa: CASSFQAGVGAYEQYF

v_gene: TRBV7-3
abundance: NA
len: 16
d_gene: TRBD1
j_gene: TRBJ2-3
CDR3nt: TGTGCCAGCAGCTTATTGGCAGGGGGCAGCACAGATACGCAGTATTTT
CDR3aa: CASSLLAGGSTDTQYF

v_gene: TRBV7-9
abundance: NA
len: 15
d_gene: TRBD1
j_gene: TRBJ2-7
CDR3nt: TGTGCCAGCAGCCACATGGGACAGGGGGCCTACGAGCAGTACTTC
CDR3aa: CASSHMGQGAYEQYF

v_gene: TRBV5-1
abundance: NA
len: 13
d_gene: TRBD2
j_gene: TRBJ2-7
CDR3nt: TGCGCCAGCAGCTCGGGAGGGCCTTACGAGCAGTACTTC
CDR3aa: CASSSGGPYEQYF

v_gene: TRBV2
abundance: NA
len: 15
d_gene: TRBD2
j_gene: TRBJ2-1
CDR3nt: TGTGCCAGCAGTGCCGGGACTAGCGGGATCAATGAGCAGTTCTTC
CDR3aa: CASSAGTSGINEQFF

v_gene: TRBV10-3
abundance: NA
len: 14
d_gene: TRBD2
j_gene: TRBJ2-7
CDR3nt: TGTGCCATCAGTGAGCGCGGGAGTAGGAACGAGCAGTACTTC
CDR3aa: CAISERGSRNEQYF

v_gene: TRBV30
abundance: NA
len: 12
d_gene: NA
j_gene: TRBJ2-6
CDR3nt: TGTGCCTGGAGTCCTGGGGCCAACGTCCTGACTTTC
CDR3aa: CAWSPGANVLTF

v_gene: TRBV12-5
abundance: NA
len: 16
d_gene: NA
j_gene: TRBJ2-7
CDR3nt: TGTGCTAGTGGTTTCCCTGCGGGGGCACGGCAATACGAGCAGTACTTC
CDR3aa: CASGFPAGARQYEQYF

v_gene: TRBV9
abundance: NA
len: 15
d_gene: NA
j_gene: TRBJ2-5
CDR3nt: TGTGCCAGCAGCGTAGGGACAGCTACCCAAGAGACCCAGTACTTC
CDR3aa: CASSVGTATQETQYF

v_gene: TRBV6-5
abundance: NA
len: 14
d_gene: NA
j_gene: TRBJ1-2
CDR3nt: TGTGCCAGCAGTTACGGAGCCTCTCCATATGGCTACACCTTC
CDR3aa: CASSYGASPYGYTF

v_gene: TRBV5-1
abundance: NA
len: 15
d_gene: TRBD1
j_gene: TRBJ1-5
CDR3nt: TGCGCCAGCAGCTCGACAGGGGCACCCAATCAGCCCCAGCATTTT
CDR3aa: CASSSTGAPNQPQHF

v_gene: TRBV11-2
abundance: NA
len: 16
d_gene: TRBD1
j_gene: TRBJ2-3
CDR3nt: TGTGCCAGCAGCTGGGACCTTAAGGGGGCCACAGATACGCAGTATTTT
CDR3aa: CASSWDLKGATDTQYF

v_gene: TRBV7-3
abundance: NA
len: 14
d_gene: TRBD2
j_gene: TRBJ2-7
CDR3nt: TGTGCCAGCAGCGAGGGACTAGCGGCCCCCGAGCAGTACTTC
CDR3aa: CASSEGLAAPEQYF

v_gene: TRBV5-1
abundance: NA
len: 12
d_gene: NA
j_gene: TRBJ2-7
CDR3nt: TGCGCCAGCAGCTTCGTCACCTACGAGCAGTACTTC
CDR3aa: CASSFVTYEQYF

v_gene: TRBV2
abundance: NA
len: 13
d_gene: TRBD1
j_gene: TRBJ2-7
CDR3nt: TGTGCCAGCAGAGGGACAGCCGGCGGCGAGCAGTACTTC
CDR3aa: CASRGTAGGEQYF

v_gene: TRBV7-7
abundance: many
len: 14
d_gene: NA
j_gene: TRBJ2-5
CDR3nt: TGTGCTAGCAGCTTCTCTAGCGAGAGGGAGACCCAGTACTTC
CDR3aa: CASSFSSERETQYF

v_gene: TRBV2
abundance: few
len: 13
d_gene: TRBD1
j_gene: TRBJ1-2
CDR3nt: TGTGCCAGCCGGGACAGGGCAGTGTCCCTCTACACCTTC
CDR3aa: CASRDRAVSLYTF

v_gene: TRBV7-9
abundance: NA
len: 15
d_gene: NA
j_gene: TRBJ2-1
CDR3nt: TGTGCCAGCAGCCCAGTGTGGGGTATGGACAATGAGCAGTTCTTC
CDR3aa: CASSPVWGMDNEQFF

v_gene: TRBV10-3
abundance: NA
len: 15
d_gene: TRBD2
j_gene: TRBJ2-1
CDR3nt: TGTGCCATCAGCGCTAGCGGGAGAAACAGCAATGAGCAGTTCTTC
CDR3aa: CAISASGRNSNEQFF

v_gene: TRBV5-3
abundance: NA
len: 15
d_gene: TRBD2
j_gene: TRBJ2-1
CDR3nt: TGTGCCAGAAGCCAACTAGCGGGAGTTGTCAATGAGCAGTTCTTC
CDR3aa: CARSQLAGVVNEQFF

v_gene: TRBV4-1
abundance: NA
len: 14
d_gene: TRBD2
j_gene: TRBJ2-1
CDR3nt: TGCGCCAGCAGCCGGACTAGCGGGTACAATGAGCAGTTCTTC
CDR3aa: CASSRTSGYNEQFF

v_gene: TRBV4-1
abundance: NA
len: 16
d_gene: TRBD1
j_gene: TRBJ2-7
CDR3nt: TGCGCCAGCAGCCCCCTTCCCGGGACAGGAGCGTACGAGCAGTACTTC
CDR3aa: CASSPLPGTGAYEQYF

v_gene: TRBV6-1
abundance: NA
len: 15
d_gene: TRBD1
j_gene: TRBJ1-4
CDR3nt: TGTGCCAGCAATCCGGGACAGGGTCTAGGGGAAAAACTGTTTTTT
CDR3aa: CASNPGQGLGEKLFF

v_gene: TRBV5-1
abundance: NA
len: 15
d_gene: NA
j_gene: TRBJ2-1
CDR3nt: TGCGCCAGCAGCTTACGGGTCCTCTCCTACAATGAGCAGTTCTTC
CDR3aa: CASSLRVLSYNEQFF

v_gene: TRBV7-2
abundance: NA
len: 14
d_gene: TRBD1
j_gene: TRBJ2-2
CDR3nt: TGTGCCAGCAGCGTCGGGACAGGGACCGGGGAGCTGTTTTTT
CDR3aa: CASSVGTGTGELFF

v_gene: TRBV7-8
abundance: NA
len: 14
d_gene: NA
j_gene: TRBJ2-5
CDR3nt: TGTGCCAGCAGCTCCAACCAGGGGGGGGAGACCCAGTACTTC
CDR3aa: CASSSNQGGETQYF

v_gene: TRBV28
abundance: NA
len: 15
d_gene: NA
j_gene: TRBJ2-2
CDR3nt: TGTGCCAGCAGTCCAACGACGGAGAACACCGGGGAGCTGTTTTTT
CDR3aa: CASSPTTENTGELFF

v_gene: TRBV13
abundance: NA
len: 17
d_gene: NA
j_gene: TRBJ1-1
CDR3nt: TGTGCCAGCAGCTTGAGGGGTAAAATCGGACAGTCCTCTGAAGCTTTCTTT
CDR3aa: CASSLRGKIGQSSEAFF

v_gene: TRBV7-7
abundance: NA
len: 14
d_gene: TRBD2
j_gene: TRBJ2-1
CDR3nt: TGTGCTAGCAGCTTAGCCGGGACTAGTGATGAGCAGTTCTTC
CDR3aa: CASSLAGTSDEQFF

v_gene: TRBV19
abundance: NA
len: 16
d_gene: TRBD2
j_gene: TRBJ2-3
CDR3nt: TGTGCCAGTAGTATGGGACTAGTGGGTAGCACAGATACGCAGTATTTT
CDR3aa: CASSMGLVGSTDTQYF

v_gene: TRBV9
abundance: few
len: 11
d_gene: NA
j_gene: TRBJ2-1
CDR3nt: TGTGCCAGCAGCGGGAACAATGAGCAGTTCTTC
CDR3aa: CASSGNNEQFF

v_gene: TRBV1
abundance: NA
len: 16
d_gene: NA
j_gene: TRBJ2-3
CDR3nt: TGCACCAGCAGCCAAGTCGTAACTAGCAGCACAGATACGCAGTATTTT
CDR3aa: CTSSQVVTSSTDTQYF

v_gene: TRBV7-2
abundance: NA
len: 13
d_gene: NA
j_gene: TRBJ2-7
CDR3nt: TGTGCCAGCAGGAAGGTAGGATCCTACGAGCAGTACTTC
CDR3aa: CASRKVGSYEQYF

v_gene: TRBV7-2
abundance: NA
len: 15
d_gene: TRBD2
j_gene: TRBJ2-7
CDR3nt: TGTGCCAGCAGCGAGGGACTAGCGGGAGTCTACGAGCAGTACTTC
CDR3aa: CASSEGLAGVYEQYF

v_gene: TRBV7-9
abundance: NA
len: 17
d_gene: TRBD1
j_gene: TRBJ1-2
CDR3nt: TGTGCCAGCAGCTTAGGACGTGGGACAGGGGGCTCGAGTGGCTACACCTTC
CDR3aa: CASSLGRGTGGSSGYTF

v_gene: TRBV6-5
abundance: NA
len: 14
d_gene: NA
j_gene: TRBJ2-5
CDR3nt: TGTGCCAGCAGTTACGGACTATGGGGCGAGACCCAGTACTTC
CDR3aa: CASSYGLWGETQYF